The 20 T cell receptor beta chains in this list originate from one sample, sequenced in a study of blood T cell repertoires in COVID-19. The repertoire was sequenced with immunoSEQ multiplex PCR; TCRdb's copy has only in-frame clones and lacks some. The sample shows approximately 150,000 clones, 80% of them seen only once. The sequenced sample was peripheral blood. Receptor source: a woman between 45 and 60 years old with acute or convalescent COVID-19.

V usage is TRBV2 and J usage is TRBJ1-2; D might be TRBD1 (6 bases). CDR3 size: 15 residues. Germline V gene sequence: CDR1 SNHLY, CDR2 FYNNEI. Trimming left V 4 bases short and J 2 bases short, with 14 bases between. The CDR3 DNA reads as TGTGCCAGCAGTGGAGGGGGTCGGACAAACTATGGCTACACCTTC. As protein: CASSGGGRTNYGYTF.

The CDR3 nucleotides are TGTGCCAGCAGCTTAGTCGGACTAGCAGAGTCCTACGAGCAGTACTTC. It encodes CASSLVGLAESYEQYF. V is TRBV7-2 and J is TRBJ2-7; 8 nucleotides agree with TRBD2. Germline V gene sequence: CDR1 SGHTA, CDR2 FQGNSA. The V gene end was trimmed by 1 base and the J gene end by 1 base; junction bases not matched to a gene: 6. CDR3 length: 16 amino acids.

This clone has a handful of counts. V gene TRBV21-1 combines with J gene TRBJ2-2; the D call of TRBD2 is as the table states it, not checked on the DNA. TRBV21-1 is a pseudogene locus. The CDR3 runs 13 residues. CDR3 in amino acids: CASPGRYTGELFF. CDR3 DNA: TGTGCCAGTCCCGGTCGGTACACCGGGGAGCTGTTTTTT.

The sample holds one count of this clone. The CDR3 DNA reads TGTGCCTGGAGCAGACAGGGGAACACTGAAGCTTTCTTT. Protein sequence: CAWSRQGNTEAFF. The V gene is TRBV30, the J gene TRBJ1-1, with 7 bases aligning to TRBD1. The CDR3 covers 13 residues. With 3 bases clipped from V and 1 base from J, the junction kept 2 bases outside the gene matches. From germline, CDR1 is GTSNPN and CDR2 SVGIG (reference sequence).

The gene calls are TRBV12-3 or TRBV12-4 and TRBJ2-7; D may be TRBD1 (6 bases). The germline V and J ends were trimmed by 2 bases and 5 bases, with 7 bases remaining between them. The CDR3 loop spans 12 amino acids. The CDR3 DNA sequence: TGTGCCAGCAGTTTAACAGGGAACGAGCAGTACTTC. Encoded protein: CASSLTGNEQYF.

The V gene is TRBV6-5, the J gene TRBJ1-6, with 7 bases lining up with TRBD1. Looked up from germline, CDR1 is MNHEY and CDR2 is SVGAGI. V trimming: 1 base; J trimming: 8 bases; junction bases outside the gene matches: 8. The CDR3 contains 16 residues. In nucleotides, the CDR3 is TGTGCCAGCAGTTACTTCCCGACAGGGAGGTATTCACCCCTCCACTTT. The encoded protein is CASSYFPTGRYSPLHF.

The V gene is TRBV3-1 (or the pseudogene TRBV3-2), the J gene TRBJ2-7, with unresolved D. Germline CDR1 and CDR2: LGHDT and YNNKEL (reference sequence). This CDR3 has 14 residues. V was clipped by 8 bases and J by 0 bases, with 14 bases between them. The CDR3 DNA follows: TGTGCCAGCGCCAGGTACAGAAGCTCCTACGAGCAGTACTTC. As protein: CASARYRSSYEQYF.

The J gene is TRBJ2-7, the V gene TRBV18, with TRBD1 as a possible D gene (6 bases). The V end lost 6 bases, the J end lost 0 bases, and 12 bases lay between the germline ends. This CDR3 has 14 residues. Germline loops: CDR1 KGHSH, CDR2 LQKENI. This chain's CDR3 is CASSRDTSSYEQYF. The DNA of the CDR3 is TGTGCCAGCTCCCGGGACACGAGCTCCTACGAGCAGTACTTC.

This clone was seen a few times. This CDR3 is CASSQREGEKLFF. CDR3 DNA sequence: TGTGCCAGCAGCCAAAGGGAGGGGGAAAAACTGTTTTTT. The chain employs TRBV3-1 (or the pseudogene TRBV3-2) and TRBJ1-4, with D perhaps TRBD1 (5 bases). The V and J ends lost 2 bases and 8 bases respectively, with 9 bases between them. The CDR3 extends over 13 amino acids. Germline loops: CDR1 LGHDT, CDR2 YNNKEL (reference sequence).

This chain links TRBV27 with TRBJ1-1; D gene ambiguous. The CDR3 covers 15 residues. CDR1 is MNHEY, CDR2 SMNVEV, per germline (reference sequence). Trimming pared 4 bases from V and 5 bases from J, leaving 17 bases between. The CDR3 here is CASSSALGGGTEAFF. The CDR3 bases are TGTGCCAGCAGTTCCGCCCTGGGAGGTGGGACTGAAGCTTTCTTT.

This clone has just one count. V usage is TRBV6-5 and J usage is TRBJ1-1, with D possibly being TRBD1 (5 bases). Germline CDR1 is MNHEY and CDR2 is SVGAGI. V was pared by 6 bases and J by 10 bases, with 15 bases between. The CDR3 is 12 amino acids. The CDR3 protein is CASSRAGGRAFF. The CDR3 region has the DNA TGTGCCAGCAGCAGGGCGGGGGGTAGAGCTTTCTTT.

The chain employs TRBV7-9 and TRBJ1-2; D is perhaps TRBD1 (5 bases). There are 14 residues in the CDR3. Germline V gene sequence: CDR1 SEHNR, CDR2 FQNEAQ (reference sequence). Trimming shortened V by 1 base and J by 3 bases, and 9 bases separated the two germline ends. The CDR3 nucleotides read TGTGCCAGCAGCTTAGTCTCGACAGACTATGGCTACACCTTC. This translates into CASSLVSTDYGYTF.

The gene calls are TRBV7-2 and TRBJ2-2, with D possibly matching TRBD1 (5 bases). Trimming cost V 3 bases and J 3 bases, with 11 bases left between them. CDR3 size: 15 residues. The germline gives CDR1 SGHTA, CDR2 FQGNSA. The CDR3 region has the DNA TGTGCCAGCAGCTTGGGGCCACTTCACACCGGGGAGCTGTTTTTT. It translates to CASSLGPLHTGELFF.

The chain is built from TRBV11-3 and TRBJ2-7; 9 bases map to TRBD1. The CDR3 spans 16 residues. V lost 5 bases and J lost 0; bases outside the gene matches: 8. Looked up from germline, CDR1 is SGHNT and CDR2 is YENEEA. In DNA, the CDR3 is TGTGCCAGCAGCCCACGGGGACAGGGAATCTCCTACGAGCAGTACTTC. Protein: CASSPRGQGISYEQYF.

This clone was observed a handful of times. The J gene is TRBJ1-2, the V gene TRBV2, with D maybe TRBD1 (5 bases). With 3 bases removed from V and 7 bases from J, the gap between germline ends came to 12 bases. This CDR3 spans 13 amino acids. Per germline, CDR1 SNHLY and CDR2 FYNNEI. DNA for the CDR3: TGTGCCAGCAGTGACAGGGTCCCAGGTGGCTACACCTTC. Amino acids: CASSDRVPGGYTF.

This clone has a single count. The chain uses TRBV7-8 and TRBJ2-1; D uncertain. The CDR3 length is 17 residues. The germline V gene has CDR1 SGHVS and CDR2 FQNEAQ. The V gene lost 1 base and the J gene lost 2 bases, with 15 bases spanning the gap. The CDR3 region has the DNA TGTGCCAGCAGCTTAGTTTCAGGTCCCCAGACCTACAATGAGCAGTTCTTC. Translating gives CASSLVSGPQTYNEQFF.

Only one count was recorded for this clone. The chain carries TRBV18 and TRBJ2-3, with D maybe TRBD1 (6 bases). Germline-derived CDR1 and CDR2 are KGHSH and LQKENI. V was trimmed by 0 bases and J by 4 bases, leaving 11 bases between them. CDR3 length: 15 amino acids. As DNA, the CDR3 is TGTGCCAGCTCACCACCGAACAGGGATTCAGATACGCAGTATTTT. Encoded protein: CASSPPNRDSDTQYF.

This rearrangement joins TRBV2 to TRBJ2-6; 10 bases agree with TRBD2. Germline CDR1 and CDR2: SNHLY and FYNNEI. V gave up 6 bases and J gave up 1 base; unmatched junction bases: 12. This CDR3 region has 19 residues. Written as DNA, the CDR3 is TGTGCCAGCAGGGCGGGACTAGCGTGGAATAATTCTGGGGCCAACGTCCTGACTTTC. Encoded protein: CASRAGLAWNNSGANVLTF.

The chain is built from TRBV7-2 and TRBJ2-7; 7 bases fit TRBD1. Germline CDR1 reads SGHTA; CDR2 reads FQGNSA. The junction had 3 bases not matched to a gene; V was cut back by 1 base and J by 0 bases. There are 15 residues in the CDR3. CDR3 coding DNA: TGTGCCAGCAGCTTAGAGGGGGCTCTCTCCTACGAGCAGTACTTC. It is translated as CASSLEGALSYEQYF.

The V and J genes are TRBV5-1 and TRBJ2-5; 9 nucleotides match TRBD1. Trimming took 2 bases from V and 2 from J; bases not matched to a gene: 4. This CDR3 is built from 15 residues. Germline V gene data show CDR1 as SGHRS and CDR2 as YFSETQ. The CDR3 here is CASSLTGGGQETQYF. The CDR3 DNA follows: TGCGCCAGCAGCTTAACAGGGGGCGGTCAAGAGACCCAGTACTTC.